A selection of T cell receptor beta chains follows, all from one sample in a study of T cell repertoires and Cas9 in healthy adults. Sequenced by immunoSEQ multiplex PCR; TCRdb stores in-frame clones only, minus some. The sample gives approximately 22,000 clones, over 85% of which show up once; approximately 0.69% is in the top ten. The sequencing input was CD4+ effector T cells (CD127+, CD25-, CD137-, CD154-) from PBMCs; culture status not recorded. All receptors derive from a human donor in good health. CDR3s include the opening cysteine and the closing phenylalanine or tryptophan. Fields, in order: clone size, V gene, J gene, D gene, CDR3 protein, CDR3 DNA. D genes are given only for firm matches. Expanded clones are given a class, and other clones once, few, many or no size at all.

-	TRBV5-1	TRBJ2-5	-	CASSGERPQETQYF	TGCGCCAGCAGTGGGGAGCGACCTCAAGAGACCCAGTACTTC
-	TRBV5-1	TRBJ1-2	TRBD1	CASSRTGFGYTF	TGCGCCAGCAGCCGGACAGGGTTTGGCTACACCTTC
-	TRBV5-6	TRBJ2-3	-	CASSSTGTDTQYF	TGTGCCAGCAGCTCGACAGGAACAGATACGCAGTATTTT
-	TRBV6-5	TRBJ1-1	TRBD1	CASSRTGNTEAFF	TGTGCCAGCAGCCGGACAGGGAACACTGAAGCTTTCTTT
once	TRBV6-1	TRBJ1-1	-	CASADARGEAFF	TGTGCCAGCGCAGACGCCCGAGGTGAAGCTTTCTTT
-	TRBV9	TRBJ1-5	TRBD1	CASSAGQGEYQPQHF	TGTGCCAGCAGCGCGGGACAGGGGGAGTACCAGCCCCAGCATTTT
once	TRBV2	TRBJ1-5	-	CASRQSVSNQPQHF	TGTGCCAGCAGACAGTCAGTTAGCAATCAGCCCCAGCATTTT
-	TRBV12-5	TRBJ2-7	-	CASAPSGSGEQYF	TGTGCTAGTGCTCCGAGTGGATCGGGAGAGCAGTACTTC
-	TRBV2	TRBJ1-6	-	CASSETGSSATYNSPLHF	TGTGCCAGCAGTGAAACGGGTTCGTCAGCGACCTATAATTCACCCCTCCACTTT
-	TRBV18	TRBJ1-1	-	CASSPGEGEAFF	TGTGCCAGCTCACCAGGGGAGGGTGAAGCTTTCTTT
few	TRBV19	TRBJ1-4	-	CASSIEAEGEKLFF	TGTGCCAGTAGTATAGAGGCAGAGGGTGAAAAACTGTTTTTT
-	TRBV6-1	TRBJ1-4	-	CASSEFLGVFRGENEKLFF	TGTGCCAGCAGTGAATTCCTTGGGGTTTTCAGGGGCGAGAATGAAAAACTGTTTTTT
-	TRBV4-1	TRBJ1-5	-	CASSHRQNNQPQHF	TGCGCCAGCAGCCATCGACAGAACAATCAGCCCCAGCATTTT
-	TRBV5-1	TRBJ2-6	-	CASSPGRSSGANVLTF	TGCGCCAGCAGCCCAGGACGTTCCTCTGGGGCCAACGTCCTGACTTTC